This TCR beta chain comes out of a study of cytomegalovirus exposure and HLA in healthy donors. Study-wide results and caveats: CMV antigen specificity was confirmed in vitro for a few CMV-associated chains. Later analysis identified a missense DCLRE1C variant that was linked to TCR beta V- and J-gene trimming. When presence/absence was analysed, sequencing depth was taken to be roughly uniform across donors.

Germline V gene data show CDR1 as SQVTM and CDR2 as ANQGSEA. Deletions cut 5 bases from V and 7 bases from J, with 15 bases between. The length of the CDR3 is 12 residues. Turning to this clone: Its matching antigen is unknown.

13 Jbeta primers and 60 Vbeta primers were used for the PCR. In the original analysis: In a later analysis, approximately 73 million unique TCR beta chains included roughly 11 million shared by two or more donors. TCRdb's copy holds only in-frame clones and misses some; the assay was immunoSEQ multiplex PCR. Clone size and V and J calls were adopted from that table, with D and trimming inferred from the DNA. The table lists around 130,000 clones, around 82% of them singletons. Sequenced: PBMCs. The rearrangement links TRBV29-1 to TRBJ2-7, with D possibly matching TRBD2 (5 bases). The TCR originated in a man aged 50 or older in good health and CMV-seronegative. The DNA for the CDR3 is TGCAGCGTTCCTGGGCCGAGGGTGGAGCAGTACTTC. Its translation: CSVPGPRVEQYF.